The sequence of this TCR beta chain was determined in a study of response to subunit inactivated influenza vaccine. This clonotype was counted many times. Its specificity is not known. TCRdb redid the calling of the RT-PCR reads with MiXCR, one entry per CDR3 protein. Here the sample spans 590,000 or so distinct CDR3 sequences, about 14% being singletons. Points from the study as a whole: Researchers suggested that each seasonal influenza vaccination recruits few new T cells.

The sequencing here drew on PBMCs from blood, taken approximately 15 days before vaccination. The sequence was obtained from a man between 45 and 60 years old who received an inactivated influenza vaccine.

Here the CDR3 DNA reads TGTGCCAGCAGCTTAGTCGGAGGGATAGGGACAGATACGCAGTATTTT. It specifies CASSLVGGIGTDTQYF. The chain has TRBV11-2 and TRBJ2-3; D might be TRBD2 (6 bases). V was pared by 1 base and J by 3 bases, with 14 bases between. This CDR3 has 16 amino acids. CDR1 and CDR2 (germline): SGHAT, FQNNGV. The full variable domain, its missing parts supplied by reference TRBV11-2 and TRBJ2-3, is EAGVAQSPRYKIIEKRQSVAFWCNPISGHATLYWYQQILGQGPKLLIQFQNNGVVDDSQLPKDRFSAERLKGVDSTLKIQPAKLEDSAVYLCASSLVGGIGTDTQYFGPGTRLTVL.